This entry concerns a single TCR beta chain. Germline V gene sequence: CDR1 SGHAT, CDR2 FQNNGV. The germline V and J ends were trimmed by 4 bases and 4 bases, with 8 bases remaining between them. The CDR3 contains 13 residues. This record comes from a study of blood T cell repertoires in COVID-19. Study background: Sites in the United States, Italy and Spain provided acute and convalescent COVID-19 samples. The analysed material was cDNA or gDNA that came from T cells, B-cell-depleted T cells, or PBMCs.

Per the original data handling: Amplification of reference gene primers provided the estimated nucleated cell counts. Data came from immunoSEQ multiplex PCR; TCRdb stores just in-frame clones and leaves some out. V and J calls and clone size follow that table, whereas D and trimming were derived from the DNA. The sample consists of around 270,000 clones, 75% to 90% of them appearing once. The receptor was derived from a man aged 25-45 years with active or convalescent COVID-19. The specimen was peripheral blood. The chain links TRBV11-2 to TRBJ1-5; TRBD1 is a possible D gene (5 bases). CDR3 DNA: TGTGCCAGCAGCTGGGGCAGAAATCAGCCCCAGCATTTT. This codes for CASSWGRNQPQHF.